The next 23 T cell receptor beta chains were all read from a single sample in a study of cytomegalovirus exposure and HLA in healthy donors (dated by TCRdb to 2015 to 2018). To prepare the library, the immunoSEQ multiplex PCR assay was applied. For the multiplex PCR, a mixture combining 60 forward primers for TCR Vbeta segments and 13 reverse primers for TCR Jbeta segments was used. This immuneACCESS table, as held by TCRdb, lists in-frame sequences with V and J called but not all clones. Of the missing ones, under half trace to an unresolved V gene in checked studies; the others have no known cause. Within this sample are roughly 100,000 clones, with around 79% of them counted one time only. The top ten constitute 1.5% to 2% of the sample. The sequencing sample was made of PBMCs. The receptors stem from a middle-aged woman in good health and CMV-seronegative.

The chain employs TRBV10-1 and TRBJ2-2; 15 bases line up with TRBD2. Unmatched junction bases numbered 5, after V lost 2 bases and J lost 4 bases. The CDR3 sequence is 18 residues long. Germline values: CDR1 WNHNN, CDR2 SYGVQD (reference sequence). CDR3 coding DNA: TGCGCCAGCAGTGAGGGACTAGCGGGGGGGCCGGTCACCGGGGAGCTGTTTTTT. Encoded protein: CASSEGLAGGPVTGELFF.

This clone was observed a single time. The V gene is TRBV29-1, the J gene TRBJ2-7; 8 nucleotides agree with TRBD2. The CDR3 consists of 14 residues. Trimming at V came to 3 bases and at J to 1 base, leaving 5 bases not matched to a gene. From germline, CDR1 is SQVTM and CDR2 ANQGSEA. DNA for the CDR3: TGCAGCGTTGACAGGCTAGCGGGTTCCTACGAGCAGTACTTC. Translated: CSVDRLAGSYEQYF.

V gene TRBV4-3 combines with J gene TRBJ2-1, with D unresolved. Per the germline V gene, CDR1 is LGHNA and CDR2 is YSLEER. The CDR3 runs 15 residues. V lost 0 bases and J 4 bases, leaving 10 bases between the germline ends. CDR3 residues: CASSQDGSLYNEQFF. In DNA form, the CDR3 reads TGCGCCAGCAGCCAAGATGGCAGTCTTTACAATGAGCAGTTCTTC.

V and J are TRBV13 and TRBJ2-6; weak D call: TRBD1 (5 bases). V was shortened by 5 bases and J by 2 bases, with 10 bases between the two germline ends. The CDR3 loop spans 15 amino acids. CDR1 PRHDT and CDR2 FYEKMQ come from the germline V gene (reference sequence). CDR3 region: CASSASGTGANVLTF. In DNA form, the CDR3 reads TGTGCCAGCAGCGCCTCAGGGACTGGGGCCAACGTCCTGACTTTC. Using reference TRBV13 and TRBJ2-6 for the parts outside the CDR3, the full variable domain is AAGVIQSPRHLIKEKRETATLKCYPIPRHDTVYWYQQGPGQDPQFLISFYEKMQSDKGSIPDRFSAQQFSDYHSELNMSSLELGDSALYFCASSASGTGANVLTFGAGSRLTVL.

The table lists this clone with a count of one. The chain joins TRBV30 to TRBJ1-2, with a weak D call TRBD1 (6 bases). The CDR3 is 13 residues long. Germline CDR1 and CDR2: GTSNPN and SVGIG (reference sequence). Trimming removed 3 bases at V and 12 bases at J, with 20 bases between. CDR3 coding DNA: TGTGCCTGGAGCGCGGATACAGGGTTTTTTAACACCTTC. It is translated as CAWSADTGFFNTF.

This rearrangement joins TRBV2 to TRBJ2-1, with D perhaps TRBD2 (6 bases). V lost 6 bases and J 0 bases, leaving 15 bases between the germline ends. Looked up from germline, CDR1 is SNHLY and CDR2 is FYNNEI. The CDR3 runs 16 residues. CDR3 residues: CASRGDFLSSYNEQFF. CDR3 sequence (DNA): TGTGCCAGCAGGGGGGACTTTTTGAGCTCCTACAATGAGCAGTTCTTC.

On this clone: The identical CDR3 is also encoded by other nucleotide sequences in the sample. The chain links TRBV5-1 to TRBJ1-1, with TRBD1 matching over 7 bases. Germline-derived CDR1 and CDR2 are SGHRS and YFSETQ. V dropped 4 bases and J dropped 6; count of bases not matched to a gene: 9. This CDR3 contains 14 residues. CDR3 region: CASSVSRQGAEAFF. CDR3 coding DNA: TGCGCCAGCAGCGTAAGTCGACAGGGCGCTGAAGCTTTCTTT. Combining the CDR3 with reference TRBV5-1 and TRBJ1-1 gives the whole variable domain KAGVTQTPRYLIKTRGQQVTLSCSPISGHRSVSWYQQTPGQGLQFLFEYFSETQRNKGNFPGRFSGRQFSNSRSEMNVSTLELGDSALYLCASSVSRQGAEAFFGQGTRLTVV.

The rearrangement uses TRBV15 and TRBJ1-4; no clear D. V was cut by 1 base and J by 0 bases, with 6 bases left in between. Germline CDR1 LNHNV, CDR2 YYDKDF (reference sequence). This CDR3 contains 15 residues. The CDR3 region has the DNA TGTGCCACCAGCAGAGTGTCGGCAACTAATGAAAAACTGTTTTTT. This translates into CATSRVSATNEKLFF.

This chain uses TRBV28 with TRBJ2-3, with 12 bases identical to TRBD2. V lost 3 bases to trimming and J lost 3 bases; unmatched junction nucleotides: 10. CDR3 length: 18 amino acids. Germline CDR1 is MDHEN and CDR2 is SYDVKM. This CDR3 reads CASSLGVMTSGRTDTQYF. The DNA of the CDR3 is TGTGCCAGCAGTTTGGGGGTGATGACTAGCGGGAGAACAGATACGCAGTATTTT.

The rearrangement joins TRBV1 to TRBJ2-1; the table calls TRBD1, which could not be checked here. TRBV1 is marked as a pseudogene. The CDR3 has 14 residues. The CDR3 region has the DNA TGCACCAGCTGCCGGACAGGGGGCTACAATGAGCAGTTCTTC. Its protein product is CTSCRTGGYNEQFF.

The chain carries TRBV4-2 and TRBJ1-5; 9 positions agree with TRBD1. The CDR3 length is 18 residues. V lost 1 base, J lost 1 base, and 8 bases stayed unmatched. From germline, CDR1 is LGHNA and CDR2 YNFKEQ. DNA for the CDR3: TGTGCCAGCAGCCAAGGACAGGGGGGTGGTTTAAGCAATCAGCCCCAGCATTTT. It is translated as CASSQGQGGGLSNQPQHF.

The chain links TRBV9 to TRBJ2-5; TRBD2 matches 7 bases. The CDR3 is 15 residues long. The J segment lost 5 bases and the V segment lost 0 bases, leaving 7 bases of the junction unmatched. Germline V gene data show CDR1 as SGDLS and CDR2 as YYNGEE. The CDR3 sequence is CASSVDGLVVETQYF. The CDR3 region has the DNA TGTGCCAGCAGCGTAGATGGACTAGTAGTTGAGACCCAGTACTTC.

The J gene is TRBJ1-4, the V gene TRBV5-4; TRBD1 agrees at 8 bases. Looked up from germline, CDR1 is SGHNT and CDR2 is YYREEE (reference sequence). V lost 4 bases and J lost 8; bases outside the gene matches: 7. The CDR3 has 14 residues. In DNA, the CDR3 is TGTGCCAGCAGCCAGACAGGGGATGGAGAAAAACTGTTTTTT. It codes for CASSQTGDGEKLFF.

The CDR3 region has the DNA TGTGCCAGCTCACGGGACAGGGAAGAGACCCAGTACTTC. Translated: CASSRDREETQYF. The J gene is TRBJ2-5, the V gene TRBV18; 9 bases match TRBD1. Germline assignment: CDR1 KGHSH and CDR2 LQKENI. The CDR3 sequence is 13 residues long. V shed 4 bases and J 3 bases; nucleotides not matched to a gene: 0.

This sequence joins TRBV2 and TRBJ2-1; 9 positions match TRBD1. Germline assignment: CDR1 SNHLY and CDR2 FYNNEI. The CDR3 consists of 15 residues. The V segment lost 5 bases and the J segment 7 bases; nucleotides outside the gene matches: 9. The CDR3 region has the DNA TGTGCCAGCAGTCCCAAGATGGACAGGGGAAATGAGCAGTTCTTC. It yields the protein CASSPKMDRGNEQFF.

The CDR3 protein is CASSLRGQGAGQPQHF. In nucleotides, the CDR3 is TGTGCCAGCAGCTTAAGGGGACAGGGGGCCGGTCAGCCCCAGCATTTT. V gene TRBV7-2 combines with J gene TRBJ1-5; 12 bases line up with TRBD1. CDR1 SGHTA and CDR2 FQGNSA come from the germline V gene. The J segment lost 6 bases and the V segment lost 2 bases, leaving 5 bases of the junction unmatched. The CDR3 spans 16 residues.

The chain links TRBV28 to TRBJ1-1, with 9 bases matching TRBD1. V gave up 4 bases and J gave up 8 bases; unmatched junction bases: 11. The CDR3 sequence is 15 residues long. Germline V gene data show CDR1 as MDHEN and CDR2 as SYDVKM. The CDR3 loop reads CASSSPRDRDWEAFF. Here the CDR3 DNA reads TGTGCCAGCAGTTCCCCCCGGGACAGGGACTGGGAAGCTTTCTTT.

This clone was detected a few times. The rearrangement links TRBV13 to TRBJ2-1, with 11 nucleotides matching TRBD2. Germline assignment: CDR1 PRHDT and CDR2 FYEKMQ (reference sequence). After removal of 5 bases from V and 2 bases from J, the junction contained 14 bases not matched to a gene. There are 19 residues in the CDR3. This CDR3 reads CASSPPPTSGAVTYNEQFF. The CDR3 DNA reads TGTGCCAGCAGCCCTCCCCCGACTAGCGGGGCGGTTACCTACAATGAGCAGTTCTTC.

The V gene is TRBV11-2, the J gene TRBJ2-1; 12 bases match TRBD2. Per the germline V gene, CDR1 is SGHAT and CDR2 is FQNNGV. CDR3 length: 17 residues. The junction had 4 bases not matched to a gene; V was cut back by 0 bases and J by 4 bases. CDR3 residues: CASSLDLGLAGYNEQFF. The CDR3 nucleotides read TGTGCCAGCAGCTTAGATTTAGGACTAGCGGGATACAATGAGCAGTTCTTC.

The chain uses TRBV7-9 and TRBJ2-3; TRBD1 matches at 10 bases. The CDR3 loop spans 16 amino acids. V gave up 1 base and J gave up 5 bases; unmatched junction bases: 6. Germline V gives CDR1 SEHNR, CDR2 FQNEAQ (reference sequence). CDR3 nucleotides: TGTGCCAGCAGCTTAGATTGGGGACAGGGGAAAGATACGCAGTATTTT. Translated: CASSLDWGQGKDTQYF.

The V and J genes are TRBV7-8 and TRBJ2-5, with 12 bases matching TRBD2. The DNA end is more similar to TRBJ2-7, so the J call may be wrong. Germline V gives CDR1 SGHVS, CDR2 FQNEAQ. There are 16 residues in the CDR3. Here the CDR3 reads CASSLGLAGATYEQYF. CDR3 DNA: TGTGCCAGCAGCTTAGGACTAGCGGGGGCTACTTACGAGCAGTACTTC.

The table lists this clone with a few counts. V and J are TRBV2 and TRBJ2-1; 12 bases map to TRBD2. Looked up from germline, CDR1 is SNHLY and CDR2 is FYNNEI. This CDR3 has 15 amino acids. V shed 7 bases, J shed 5 bases, and the junction held 6 bases outside the gene matches. This CDR3 is CASTPWTSGDNEQFF. CDR3 DNA sequence: TGTGCCAGCACCCCCTGGACTAGCGGGGACAATGAGCAGTTCTTC.

The chain carries TRBV6-5 and TRBJ2-5, with 10 bases that match TRBD2. The germline V gene encodes CDR1 MNHEY and CDR2 SVGAGI. The J segment lost 11 bases and the V segment lost 1 base, leaving 10 bases of the junction unmatched. The CDR3 runs to 15 residues. CDR3 nucleotide sequence: TGTGCCAGCAGTTACTTCGCTAGCGGGAGCTCGGAGCAGTACTTC. Its protein is CASSYFASGSSEQYF.